This TCR beta chain was profiled in a study of beta chain features in type 1 diabetes. Study-level findings and limits: No resolution was reached here on whether HLA type influences TCRB rearrangement. TCRB CDR3s were moderately but significantly shorter in Type 1 diabetes patients in all four CD4+ subsets.

Every bit of the isolated RNA underwent reverse transcription, so sequencing read expressed TCRB transcripts. TCRdb keeps only in-frame clones here, not all; method: immunoSEQ multiplex PCR. The sample has 430,000 or so clones, around 10% seen once. The CDR3 has 15 residues. After removal of 8 bases from V and 1 base from J, the junction contained 11 bases not matched to a gene. Per germline, CDR1 SQVTM and CDR2 ANQGSEA. This clone has more than one count but fewer than ten. Its cognate antigen is unknown. The source is a woman aged 18-30 years in good health. The V call is TRBV29-1, the J call TRBJ2-7; 10 nucleotides line up with TRBD1. Sequencing input: naive CD4+ T cells from blood. CDR3 nucleotides: TGCAGCCGGTACCACGGACAGGGGGGATCCTACGAGCAGTACGTC. It codes for CSRYHGQGGSYEQYV.